This T cell receptor (beta chain) was retrieved from a study of blood T cells in healthy people across ages. CDR1 is DFQATT and CDR2 is SNEGSKA in the germline V gene (reference sequence). Deletions cut 3 bases from V and 4 bases from J, with 12 bases between. CDR3 length equals 13 residues. A sample-barcoded 5' primer and a J-beta primer mix were used in a second PCR of roughly 6 to 11 cycles. TCRdb called the 5' RACE reads again in MiXCR, with one record for every CDR3 protein. Seen here are hundreds of thousands of distinct CDR3 sequences, approximately 44% observed once, and the top ten hold nearly 20%.

This chain links TRBV20-1 with TRBJ1-1; no clear D gene. Sequenced material: blood. The receptor was derived from a man aged 55 to 70 in good health. CDR3 DNA: TGCAGTGCTAGTAGGCAGGTGAGCACTGAAGCTTTCTTT. Translated, it gives CSASRQVSTEAFF.